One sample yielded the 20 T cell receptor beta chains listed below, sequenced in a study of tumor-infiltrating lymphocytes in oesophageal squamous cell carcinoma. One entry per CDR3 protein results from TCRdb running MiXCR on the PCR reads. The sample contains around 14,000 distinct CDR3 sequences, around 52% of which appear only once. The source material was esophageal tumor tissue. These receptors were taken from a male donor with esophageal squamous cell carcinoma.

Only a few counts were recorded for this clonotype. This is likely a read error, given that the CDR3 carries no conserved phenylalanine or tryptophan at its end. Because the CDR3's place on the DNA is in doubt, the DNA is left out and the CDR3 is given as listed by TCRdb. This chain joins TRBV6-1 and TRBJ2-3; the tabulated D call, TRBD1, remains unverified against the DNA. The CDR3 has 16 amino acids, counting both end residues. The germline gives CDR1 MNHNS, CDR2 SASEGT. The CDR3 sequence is CASSEGWTAYGYTFGS.

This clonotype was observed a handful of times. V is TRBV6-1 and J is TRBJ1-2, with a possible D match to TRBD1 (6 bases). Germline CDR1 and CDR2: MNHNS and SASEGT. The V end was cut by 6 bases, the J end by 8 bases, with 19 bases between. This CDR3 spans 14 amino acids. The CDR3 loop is CASRPNGGLGGYTF. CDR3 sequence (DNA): TGTGCCAGCAGGCCCAATGGGGGCCTCGGGGGCTACACCTTC.

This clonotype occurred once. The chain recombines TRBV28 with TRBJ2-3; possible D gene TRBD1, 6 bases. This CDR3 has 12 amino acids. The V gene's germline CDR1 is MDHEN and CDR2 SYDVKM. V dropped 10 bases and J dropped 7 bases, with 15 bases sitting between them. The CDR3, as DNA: TGTGCCACCAAAAAGGGGGTCAATACGCAGTATTTT. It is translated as CATKKGVNTQYF.

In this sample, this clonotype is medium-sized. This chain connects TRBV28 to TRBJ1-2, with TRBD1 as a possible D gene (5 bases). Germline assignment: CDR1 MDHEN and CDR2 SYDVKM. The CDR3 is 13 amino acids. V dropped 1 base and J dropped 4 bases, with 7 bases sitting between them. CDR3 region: CASSLLGGYGYTF. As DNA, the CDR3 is TGTGCCAGCAGTTTATTGGGGGGCTATGGCTACACCTTC.

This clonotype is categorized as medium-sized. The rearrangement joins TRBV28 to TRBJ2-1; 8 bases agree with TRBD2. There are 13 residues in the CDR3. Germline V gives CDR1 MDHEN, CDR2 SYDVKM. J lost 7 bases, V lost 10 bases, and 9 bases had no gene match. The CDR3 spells CATRVAGRNEQFF. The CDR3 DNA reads TGTGCCACCCGGGTAGCGGGACGTAATGAGCAGTTCTTC.

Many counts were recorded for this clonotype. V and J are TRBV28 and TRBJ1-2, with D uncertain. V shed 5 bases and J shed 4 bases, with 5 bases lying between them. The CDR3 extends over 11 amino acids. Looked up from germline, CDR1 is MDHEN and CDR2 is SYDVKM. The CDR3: CASSGPYGYTF. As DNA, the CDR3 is TGTGCCAGCAGTGGACCCTATGGCTACACCTTC.

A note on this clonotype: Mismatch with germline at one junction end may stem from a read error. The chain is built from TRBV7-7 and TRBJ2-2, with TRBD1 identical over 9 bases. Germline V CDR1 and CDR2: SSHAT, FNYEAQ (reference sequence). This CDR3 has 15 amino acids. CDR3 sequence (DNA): TGTGCTAGCAGCCCACAGGGGGCGGACACCGGGGAGCTGTTTTTT. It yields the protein CASSPQGADTGELFF.

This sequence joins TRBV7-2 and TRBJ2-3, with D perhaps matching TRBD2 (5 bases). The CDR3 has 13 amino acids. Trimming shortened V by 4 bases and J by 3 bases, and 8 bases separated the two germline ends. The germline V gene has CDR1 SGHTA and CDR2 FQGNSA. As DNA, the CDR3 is TGTGCCAGCAGCTACGGGGATACAGATACGCAGTATTTT. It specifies CASSYGDTDTQYF. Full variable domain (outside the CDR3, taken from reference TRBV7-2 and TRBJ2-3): GAGVSQSPSNKVTEKGKDVELRCDPISGHTALYWYRQSLGQGLEFLIYFQGNSAPDKSGLPSDRFSAERTGGSVSTLTIQRTQQEDSAVYLCASSYGDTDTQYFGPGTRLTVL.

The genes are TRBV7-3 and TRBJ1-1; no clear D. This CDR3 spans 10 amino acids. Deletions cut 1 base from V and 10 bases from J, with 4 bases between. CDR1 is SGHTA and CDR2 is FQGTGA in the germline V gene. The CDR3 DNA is TGTGCCAGCAGCTTAAACGTAGCTTTCTTT. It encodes CASSLNVAFF.

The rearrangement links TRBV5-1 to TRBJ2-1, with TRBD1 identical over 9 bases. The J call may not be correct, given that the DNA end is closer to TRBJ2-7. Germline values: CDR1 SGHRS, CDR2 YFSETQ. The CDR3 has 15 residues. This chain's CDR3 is CASSPRTGATYEQYF. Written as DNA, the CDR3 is TGCGCCAGCAGCCCAAGGACAGGGGCGACCTACGAGCAGTACTTC.

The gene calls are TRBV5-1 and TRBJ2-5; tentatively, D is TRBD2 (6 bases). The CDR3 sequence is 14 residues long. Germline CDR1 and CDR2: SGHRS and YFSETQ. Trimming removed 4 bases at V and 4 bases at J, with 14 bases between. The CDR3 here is CASSGEDTRETQYF. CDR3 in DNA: TGCGCCAGCAGCGGGGAGGACACGCGAGAGACCCAGTACTTC.

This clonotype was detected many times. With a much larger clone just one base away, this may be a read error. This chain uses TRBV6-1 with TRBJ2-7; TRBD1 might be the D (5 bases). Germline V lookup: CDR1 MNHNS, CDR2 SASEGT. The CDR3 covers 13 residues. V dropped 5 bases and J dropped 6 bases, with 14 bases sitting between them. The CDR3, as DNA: TGTGCCAGCAGTCGAATGGTAGGGGTCGAGCAGTACTTC. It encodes CASSRMVGVEQYF.

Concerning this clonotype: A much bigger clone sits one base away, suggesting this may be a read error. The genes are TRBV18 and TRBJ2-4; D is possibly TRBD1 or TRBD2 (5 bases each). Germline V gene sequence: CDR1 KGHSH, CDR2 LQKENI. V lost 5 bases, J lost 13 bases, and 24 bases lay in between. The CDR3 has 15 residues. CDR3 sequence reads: CASSSGTGAYNEQYF. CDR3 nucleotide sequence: TGTGCCAGCTCATCGGGGACCGGAGCCTACAATGAGCAGTACTTC.

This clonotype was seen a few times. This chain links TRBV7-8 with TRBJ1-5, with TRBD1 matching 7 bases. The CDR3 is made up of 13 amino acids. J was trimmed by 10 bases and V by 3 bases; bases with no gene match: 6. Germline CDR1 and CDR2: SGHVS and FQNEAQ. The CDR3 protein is CASSLNQGDPQHF. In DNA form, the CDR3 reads TGTGCCAGCAGCTTGAATCAGGGGGACCCCCAGCATTTT. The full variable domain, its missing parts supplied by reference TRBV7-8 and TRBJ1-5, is GAGVSQSPRYKVAKRGQDVALRCDPISGHVSLFWYQQALGQGPEFLTYFQNEAQLDKSGLPSDRFFAERPEGSVSTLKIQRTQQEDSAVYLCASSLNQGDPQHFGDGTRLSIL.

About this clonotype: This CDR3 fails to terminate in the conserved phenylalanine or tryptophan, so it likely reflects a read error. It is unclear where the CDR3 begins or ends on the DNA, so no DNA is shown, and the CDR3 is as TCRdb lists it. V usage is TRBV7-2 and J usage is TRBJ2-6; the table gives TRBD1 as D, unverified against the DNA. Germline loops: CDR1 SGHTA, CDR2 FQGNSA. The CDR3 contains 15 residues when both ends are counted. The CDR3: CASSPAVDVEQYFGA.

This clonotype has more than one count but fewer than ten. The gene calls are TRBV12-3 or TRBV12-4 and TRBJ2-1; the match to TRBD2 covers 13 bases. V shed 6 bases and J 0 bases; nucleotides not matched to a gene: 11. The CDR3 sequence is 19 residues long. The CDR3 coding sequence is TGTGCCAGCAGAGGCCGGCCTGGGACTAGCGGGATCTCCTACAATGAGCAGTTCTTC. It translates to CASRGRPGTSGISYNEQFF.

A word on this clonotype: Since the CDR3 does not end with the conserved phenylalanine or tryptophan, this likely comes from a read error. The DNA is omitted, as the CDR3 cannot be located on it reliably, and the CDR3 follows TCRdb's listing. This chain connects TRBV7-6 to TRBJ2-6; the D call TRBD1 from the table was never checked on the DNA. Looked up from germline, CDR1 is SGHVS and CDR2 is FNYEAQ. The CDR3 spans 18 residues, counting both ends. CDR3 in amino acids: CASSLGTGTFAYEQYFGA.

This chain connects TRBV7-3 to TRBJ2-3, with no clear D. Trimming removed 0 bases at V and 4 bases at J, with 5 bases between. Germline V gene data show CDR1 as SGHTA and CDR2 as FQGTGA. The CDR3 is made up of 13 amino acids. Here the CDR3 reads CASSLTLADTQYF. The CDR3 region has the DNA TGTGCCAGCAGCTTAACGTTGGCAGATACGCAGTATTTT.

CDR3 residues: CASSFYGRYSGANVLTF. In nucleotides, the CDR3 is TGTGCCAGCAGCTTTTATGGCCGGTACTCTGGGGCCAACGTCCTGACTTTC. The V gene is TRBV7-2, the J gene TRBJ2-6; D is undetermined. Germline V gene sequence: CDR1 SGHTA, CDR2 FQGNSA. Trimming pared 3 bases from V and 0 bases from J, leaving 12 bases between. The CDR3 runs to 17 residues. The variable domain in full, with the rest retrieved from reference TRBV7-2 and TRBJ2-6, is GAGVSQSPSNKVTEKGKDVELRCDPISGHTALYWYRQSLGQGLEFLIYFQGNSAPDKSGLPSDRFSAERTGGSVSTLTIQRTQQEDSAVYLCASSFYGRYSGANVLTFGAGSRLTVL.

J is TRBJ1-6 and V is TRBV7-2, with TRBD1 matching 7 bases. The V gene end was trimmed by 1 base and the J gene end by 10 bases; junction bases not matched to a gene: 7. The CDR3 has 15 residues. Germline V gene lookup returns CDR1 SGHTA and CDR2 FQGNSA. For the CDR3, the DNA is TGTGCCAGCAGCTTAGAGGGCAGGGGGGGATCACCCCTCCACTTT. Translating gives CASSLEGRGGSPLHF.